The sequence of this TCR beta chain was determined in a study of blood T cells in healthy people across ages. The study's findings and limits: Investigators treated diversity estimates from one million T cells as underestimates.

The CDR3 is 15 residues long. The ends were cut back, 2 bases at V and 2 bases at J, with 13 bases in the middle. Germline-derived CDR1 and CDR2 are SNHLY and FYNNEI. Alongside a J-beta primer mix, a sample-barcoded 5' primer served in a second PCR lasting about 7 to 11 cycles. TCRdb re-analysed the 5' RACE reads in MiXCR, keeping a single row per CDR3 protein. Of 750,000 or so distinct CDR3 sequences listed, around a quarter are singletons. This clonotype was detected only once. Its target is not known. The same sample was also used in a study of T cells of mothers and their children.

The chain is built from TRBV2 and TRBJ2-7, with D uncertain. This clonotype was obtained from a boy younger than 18 in good health. Sequenced: blood. The CDR3 sequence: CASSERPTPTYEQYF. Here the CDR3 DNA reads TGTGCCAGCAGTGAACGGCCTACTCCAACCTACGAGCAGTACTTC. Using reference TRBV2 and TRBJ2-7 for the parts outside the CDR3, the full variable domain is EPEVTQTPSHQVTQMGQEVILRCVPISNHLYFYWYRQILGQKVEFLVSFYNNEISEKSEIFDDQFSVERPDGSNFTLKIRSTKLEDSAMYFCASSERPTPTYEQYFGPGTRLTVT.